Each of the 18 T cell receptor beta chains below was sequenced from the same sample in a study of STAT3 mutations in large granular lymphocyte leukemia. The study, taken as a whole, reports: Every T-LGLL patient had at least one immunodominant TCRbeta clonotype.

Their antigens are not known. Data came from immunoSEQ multiplex PCR; TCRdb stores just in-frame clones and leaves some out. The repertoire holds some 17,000 clones, with 84% as singletons. The source material was peripheral blood mononuclear cells. The receptor set was obtained from a man aged 50 or older with T-cell large granular lymphocyte leukemia. Some clones in this sample may be carry-over from other donors' samples.

This chain uses TRBV2 with TRBJ2-5; TRBD1 matches 7 bases. Germline CDR1 and CDR2: SNHLY and FYNNEI. The junction had 3 bases not matched to a gene; V was cut back by 7 bases and J by 4 bases. The CDR3 runs 12 residues. The CDR3, as DNA: TGTGCCAGCACCCACAGGGGAGAGACCCAGTACTTC. Protein: CASTHRGETQYF.

The J gene is TRBJ2-3, the V gene TRBV6-4; 13 bases are a match to TRBD2. Germline values: CDR1 MRHNA, CDR2 SNTAGT. The V and J ends lost 4 bases and 1 base, in that order; junction bases with no gene match: 2. CDR3 length: 16 residues. DNA for the CDR3: TGTGCCAGCAGTGCCGGGACTAGCGGGGGCACAGATACGCAGTATTTT. It yields the protein CASSAGTSGGTDTQYF.

This rearrangement joins TRBV7-3 to TRBJ2-3; the D is unclear. V was shortened by 2 bases and J by 2 bases, with 11 bases between the two germline ends. This CDR3 spans 15 amino acids. The germline CDR1 and CDR2 sequences are SGHTA and FQGTGA. The CDR3 reads CASSLRRSSTDTQYF. DNA of the CDR3: TGTGCCAGCAGCTTACGGCGGTCTTCCACAGATACGCAGTATTTT.

The table lists this clone with a few counts. The chain is built from TRBV30 and TRBJ2-1; D might be TRBD2 (5 bases). V gave up 3 bases and J gave up 7 bases, with 10 bases separating them. Germline loops: CDR1 GTSNPN, CDR2 SVGIG (reference sequence). CDR3 size: 12 residues. CDR3 DNA: TGTGCCTGGAGATCAACGGGGAATGAGCAGTTCTTC. As protein: CAWRSTGNEQFF.

This chain joins TRBV4-2 and TRBJ1-4, with a tentative D call TRBD1 (5 bases). The CDR3 sequence is 12 residues long. Germline V gene sequence: CDR1 LGHNA, CDR2 YNFKEQ. Trimming stripped 5 bases from V and 6 bases from J, with 7 bases between. The CDR3 bases are TGTGCCAGCAGCGGAGGGGATGAAAAACTGTTTTTT. This translates into CASSGGDEKLFF.

The chain couples TRBV5-4 to TRBJ2-2, with a tentative D call TRBD1 (6 bases). V lost 6 bases to trimming and J lost 3 bases, with 12 bases between them. Germline V gene sequence: CDR1 SGHNT, CDR2 YYREEE (reference sequence). The CDR3 covers 14 residues. Here the CDR3 DNA reads TGTGCCAGCAACCAGGGGTCGTACACCGGGGAGCTGTTTTTT. Translating it yields CASNQGSYTGELFF.

V is TRBV18 and J is TRBJ1-4, with no clear D. Germline V gene sequence: CDR1 KGHSH, CDR2 LQKENI. There are 15 residues in the CDR3. V lost 1 base, J lost 4 bases, and 10 bases lay in between. DNA for the CDR3: TGTGCCAGCTCACCACAGGGAGTAATTAATGAAAAACTGTTTTTT. It specifies CASSPQGVINEKLFF.

The chain joins TRBV29-1 to TRBJ1-2; D ambiguous. The germline CDR1 and CDR2 sequences are SQVTM and ANQGSEA. V lost 1 base to trimming and J lost 4 bases, with 16 bases between them. The CDR3 sequence is 15 residues long. The CDR3 is CSVEGGQTMLYGYTF. In DNA form, the CDR3 reads TGCAGCGTTGAAGGAGGGCAGACAATGCTCTATGGCTACACCTTC.

V is TRBV5-6 and J is TRBJ2-5; D is unclear. CDR1 and CDR2 from the germline V gene are SGHDT and YYEEEE. The CDR3 sequence is 14 residues long. V dropped 6 bases and J dropped 2 bases, with 14 bases sitting between them. The CDR3 nucleotides read TGTGCCAGCAACCCGACCCCAGATCAAGAGACCCAGTACTTC. It is translated as CASNPTPDQETQYF.

This sequence joins TRBV19 and TRBJ2-4; TRBD2 aligns across 16 bases. The trim removed 5 bases at V and 1 base at J, leaving 5 bases unmatched. CDR1 is LNHDA, CDR2 SQIVND, per germline (reference sequence). The CDR3 covers 18 residues. CDR3 DNA sequence: TGTGCCAGTAGTTCGGGACTAGCGGGAGGGCCGGCCAAAAACATTCAGTACTTC. It encodes CASSSGLAGGPAKNIQYF.

The J gene is TRBJ2-5, the V gene TRBV6-5; D is ambiguous. Germline CDR1 and CDR2: MNHEY and SVGAGI. Trimming left V 7 bases short and J 6 bases short, with 9 bases between. The CDR3 totals 11 residues. DNA for the CDR3: TGTGCCAGCATCGGGTTGAAGACCCAGTACTTC. Its protein is CASIGLKTQYF.

V is TRBV4-1 and J is TRBJ2-2, with 7 bases identical to TRBD1. With V trimmed by 1 base and J by 5 bases, 7 bases remained unmatched. The CDR3 is made up of 16 amino acids. In germline, CDR1 is MGHRA, CDR2 YSYEKL. The CDR3 DNA sequence: TGCGCCAGCAGCCAAGGAGGTCAGGGGGTGACCGGGGAGCTGTTTTTT. Translating gives CASSQGGQGVTGELFF.

The rearrangement uses TRBV30 and TRBJ2-7; 8 bases are shared with TRBD1. The CDR3 covers 13 residues. With 1 base clipped from V and 3 bases from J, the junction kept 2 bases outside the gene matches. The germline gives CDR1 GTSNPN, CDR2 SVGIG (reference sequence). Here the CDR3 reads CAWSAGQGYEQYF. As DNA, the CDR3 is TGTGCCTGGAGTGCCGGACAGGGCTACGAGCAGTACTTC.

This clone was detected a few times. J is TRBJ2-7 and V is TRBV5-1; 7 bases fit TRBD1. V dropped 5 bases and J dropped 0; count of bases not matched to a gene: 5. Germline V lookup: CDR1 SGHRS, CDR2 YFSETQ. This CDR3 is 14 amino acids long. The CDR3 region is CASRTPGGSYEQYF. CDR3 bases: TGCGCCAGCAGAACCCCAGGGGGCTCCTACGAGCAGTACTTC.

The chain couples TRBV19 to TRBJ2-1, with TRBD2 matching over 11 bases. This CDR3 comprises 14 residues. The germline CDR1 and CDR2 sequences are LNHDA and SQIVND (reference sequence). After removal of 6 bases from V and 8 bases from J, the junction contained 6 bases not matched to a gene. The CDR3 is CASRVAGGLDEQFF. Here the CDR3 DNA reads TGTGCCAGTAGGGTAGCGGGGGGGCTGGATGAGCAGTTCTTC. Full variable domain (remainder filled in from reference TRBV19 and TRBJ2-1): DGGITQSPKYLFRKEGQNVTLSCEQNLNHDAMYWYRQDPGQGLRLIYYSQIVNDFQKGDIAEGYSVSREKKESFPLTVTSAQKNPTAFYLCASRVAGGLDEQFFGPGTRLTVL.

The chain uses TRBV6-1 and TRBJ1-5; D gene ambiguous. Germline CDR1 and CDR2: MNHNS and SASEGT. The germline V and J ends were trimmed by 8 bases and 5 bases, with 13 bases remaining between them. This CDR3 comprises 13 residues. This CDR3 is CASLEGAHQPQHF. The CDR3 nucleotides read TGTGCCAGCTTAGAGGGAGCTCATCAGCCCCAGCATTTT.

The rearrangement uses TRBV5-1 and TRBJ2-7; D is ambiguous. The CDR3 runs 15 residues. Per the germline V gene, CDR1 is SGHRS and CDR2 is YFSETQ. V was pared by 0 bases and J by 0 bases, with 10 bases between. CDR3 amino acids: CASSLDDTSSYEQYF. In DNA form, the CDR3 reads TGCGCCAGCAGCTTGGACGACACGAGCTCCTACGAGCAGTACTTC.

The chain combines TRBV29-1 with TRBJ2-5; 13 positions match TRBD2. CDR1 SQVTM and CDR2 ANQGSEA come from the germline V gene. V lost 6 bases and J lost 4; bases outside the gene matches: 5. The length of the CDR3 is 14 residues. The CDR3 reads CSVATSGGLETQYF. The DNA of the CDR3 is TGCAGCGTCGCGACTAGCGGGGGGTTAGAGACCCAGTACTTC. Full variable domain (rest looked up from reference TRBV29-1 and TRBJ2-5): SAVISQKPSRDICQRGTSLTIQCQVDSQVTMMFWYRQQPGQSLTLIATANQGSEATYESGFVIDKFPISRPNLTFSTLTVSNMSPEDSSIYLCSVATSGGLETQYFGPGTRLLVL.